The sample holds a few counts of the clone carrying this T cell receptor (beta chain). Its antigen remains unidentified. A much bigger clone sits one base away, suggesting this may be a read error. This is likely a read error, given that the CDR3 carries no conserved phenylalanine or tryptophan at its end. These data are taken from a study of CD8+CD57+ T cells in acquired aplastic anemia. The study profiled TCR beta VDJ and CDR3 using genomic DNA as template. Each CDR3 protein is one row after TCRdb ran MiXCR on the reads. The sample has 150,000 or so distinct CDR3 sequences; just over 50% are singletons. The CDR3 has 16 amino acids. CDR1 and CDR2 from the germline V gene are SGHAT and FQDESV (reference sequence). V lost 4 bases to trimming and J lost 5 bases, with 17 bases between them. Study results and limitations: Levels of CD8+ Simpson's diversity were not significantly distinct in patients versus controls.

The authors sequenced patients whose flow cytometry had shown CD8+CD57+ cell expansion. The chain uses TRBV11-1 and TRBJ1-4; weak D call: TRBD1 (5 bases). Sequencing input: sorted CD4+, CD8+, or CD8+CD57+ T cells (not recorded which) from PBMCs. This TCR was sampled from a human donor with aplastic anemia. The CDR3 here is CASSSVGGRNNEKLFS. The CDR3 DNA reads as TGTGCCAGCAGCTCAGTTGGGGGACGGAACAATGAAAAACTGTTTTCT.